The 24 T cell receptor beta chains given below trace back to one sample, sequenced in a study of molecular identifiers for immune sequencing clone quantification. TCRdb reprocessed the PCR reads with MiXCR, giving one entry per CDR3 protein. The sample carries around 470,000 distinct CDR3 sequences, 25% recorded once. What was sequenced was naive CD8+ T cells from blood, with Jurkat cell RNA spiked in. Subset indicated: FACS-sorted CD8+CD4-CCR7+CD45RA+ naive T cells. The receptors derive from a human donor in good health. Some libraries in this study had Jurkat cell RNA spiked in.

Note on this clonotype: This may come from a read error, since a much larger clone is one base off. This chain uses TRBV6-5 with TRBJ1-1; 12 bases match TRBD1. This CDR3 has 15 amino acids. The junction had 7 bases not matched to a gene; V was cut back by 0 bases and J by 11 bases. Germline assignment: CDR1 MNHEY and CDR2 SVGAGI. Written as DNA, the CDR3 is TGTGCCAGCAGTTACTCGTCGGGACAGGGGGCGGACGCTTTCTTT. It encodes CASSYSSGQGADAFF.

This clonotype appeared a few times. The genes are TRBV20-1 and TRBJ2-1; D gene uncertain. Looked up from germline, CDR1 is DFQATT and CDR2 is SNEGSKA (reference sequence). This CDR3 contains 12 residues. V was trimmed by 5 bases and J by 4 bases, leaving 9 bases between them. The chain's CDR3 is CSAFGPYNEQFF. The CDR3 DNA sequence: TGCAGTGCTTTCGGGCCATACAATGAGCAGTTCTTC.

The chain is built from TRBV7-9 and TRBJ2-5; no clear D gene. Trimming cost V 5 bases and J 7 bases, with 11 bases left between them. Germline V gene lookup returns CDR1 SEHNR and CDR2 FQNEAQ (reference sequence). The CDR3 is 12 amino acids. CDR3: CASSHVTGTQYF. As DNA, the CDR3 is TGTGCCAGCAGCCATGTCACGGGGACCCAGTACTTC. The whole variable domain, remainder taken from reference TRBV7-9 and TRBJ2-5, is DTGVSQNPRHKITKRGQNVTFRCDPISEHNRLYWYRQTLGQGPEFLTYFQNEAQLEKSRLLSDRFSAERPKGSFSTLEIQRTEQGDSAMYLCASSHVTGTQYFGPGTRLLVL.

This clonotype has a handful of counts. The V call is TRBV4-3, the J call TRBJ2-7, with no clear D. The CDR3 contains 15 residues. Per germline, CDR1 LGHNA and CDR2 YSLEER. The V and J ends lost 0 bases and 5 bases respectively, with 14 bases between them. The chain's CDR3 is CASSQEIMGINEQYF. The CDR3 bases are TGCGCCAGCAGCCAAGAGATAATGGGGATCAACGAGCAGTACTTC.

The chain combines TRBV28 with TRBJ2-3, with 14 bases matching TRBD2. This CDR3 contains 16 residues. V trimming: 4 bases; J trimming: 6 bases; junction bases outside the gene matches: 6. Germline V lookup: CDR1 MDHEN, CDR2 SYDVKM. The CDR3 nucleotides are TGTGCCAGCAGTTCCACCGGGACTAGCGGGAGCGATACGCAGTATTTT. Translated, it gives CASSSTGTSGSDTQYF.

On this clonotype: As the CDR3 is not closed by the conserved phenylalanine or tryptophan, this likely results from a read error. The chain couples TRBV12-3 or TRBV12-4 to TRBJ1-1; D unclear. V gave up 5 bases and J gave up 5 bases, with 9 bases separating them. The CDR3 totals 12 residues. CDR3 sequence (DNA): TGTGCCAGCAGTCCCGACAAAACTGAAGCTTTCCTT. Protein product: CASSPDKTEAFL.

A note on this clonotype: A much more abundant neighbour one base away suggests this may be a read error. The CDR3 bases are TGTGCCAGCAGCCAAGTGGGGCTTTTGAACACTGAAGCTTCCTTT. It specifies CASSQVGLLNTEASF. J is TRBJ1-1 and V is TRBV3-1, with D perhaps TRBD1 (5 bases). There are 15 residues in the CDR3. Looked up from germline, CDR1 is LGHDT and CDR2 is YNNKEL (reference sequence). The full variable domain, rest sourced from reference TRBV3-1 and TRBJ1-1, is DTAVSQTPKYLVTQMGNDKSIKCEQNLGHDTMYWYKQDSKKFLKIMFSYNNKELIINETVPNRFSPKSPDKAHLNLHINSLELGDSAVYFCASSQVGLLNTEASFGQGTRLTVV.

Ten or more counts support this clonotype. This chain uses TRBV5-8 with TRBJ2-5, with D unresolved. The CDR3 is 13 amino acids. Trimming stripped 4 bases from V and 4 bases from J, with 11 bases between. Germline V gives CDR1 SGHTS, CDR2 YDEGEE. The CDR3 sequence is CASSPISPETQYF. The CDR3 DNA is TGTGCCAGCAGCCCGATCAGCCCAGAGACCCAGTACTTC.

This clonotype was recorded at least ten times. The chain has TRBV6-1 and TRBJ1-4; D is perhaps TRBD1 (5 bases). The CDR3 consists of 15 residues. V lost 6 bases and J lost 0, with 11 bases in between. Germline CDR1 MNHNS, CDR2 SASEGT. In nucleotides, the CDR3 is TGTGCCAGCAGGAACAGGCCCGCAACTAATGAAAAACTGTTTTTT. Translation: CASRNRPATNEKLFF.

This clonotype has more than one count but fewer than ten. The chain links TRBV4-1 to TRBJ2-7; D is perhaps TRBD2 (5 bases). The germline V gene encodes CDR1 MGHRA and CDR2 YSYEKL. This CDR3 contains 16 residues. Trimming took off 4 bases at V and 0 bases at J, with 16 bases between the two ends. The CDR3 is CASSRSDLTSSYEQYF. The CDR3 DNA sequence: TGCGCCAGCAGCCGATCGGACTTGACGAGCTCCTACGAGCAGTACTTC.

This chain links TRBV5-4 with TRBJ2-4, with D tentatively TRBD1 (5 bases). V was trimmed by 5 bases and J by 11 bases, leaving 11 bases between them. The CDR3 is 11 residues long. Germline-derived CDR1 and CDR2 are SGHNT and YYREEE (reference sequence). The CDR3 nucleotides are TGTGCCAGCAGGGACCAGGGTCTTCAGTACTTC. Encoded protein: CASRDQGLQYF. The full variable domain, with the rest looked up from reference TRBV5-4 and TRBJ2-4, is ETGVTQSPTHLIKTRGQQVTLRCSSQSGHNTVSWYQQALGQGPQFIFQYYREEENGRGNFPPRFSGLQFPNYSSELNVNALELDDSALYLCASRDQGLQYFGAGTRLSVL.

This clonotype was counted many times. The chain employs TRBV4-3 and TRBJ2-7, with 8 bases aligning to TRBD1. The CDR3 contains 15 residues. V lost 1 base to trimming and J lost 4 bases; unmatched junction nucleotides: 6. Germline CDR1 LGHNA, CDR2 YSLEER. This CDR3 reads CASSQAAGGGYEQYF. Here the CDR3 DNA reads TGCGCCAGCAGCCAAGCCGCAGGGGGCGGGTACGAGCAGTACTTC.

V and J are TRBV6-6 and TRBJ2-7; 9 bases agree with TRBD1. The CDR3 has 15 amino acids. V shed 6 bases, J shed 2 bases, and the junction held 8 bases outside the gene matches. Per the germline V gene, CDR1 is MNHNY and CDR2 is SVGAGI (reference sequence). The CDR3 region is CASSFEGTGPYEQYF. In DNA form, the CDR3 reads TGTGCCAGCAGCTTCGAAGGGACAGGGCCCTACGAGCAGTACTTC.

This clonotype was recorded many times. The chain employs TRBV13 and TRBJ1-5, with D possibly being TRBD1 (5 bases). The V end lost 4 bases, the J end lost 0 bases, and 13 bases lay between the germline ends. The CDR3 has 16 residues. Germline V gene sequence: CDR1 PRHDT, CDR2 FYEKMQ (reference sequence). The CDR3 is CASSSRGDGSNQPQHF. The DNA of the CDR3 is TGTGCCAGCAGCTCCCGGGGGGACGGTAGCAATCAGCCCCAGCATTTT.

This clonotype was picked up many times. The V and J genes are TRBV20-1 and TRBJ2-3; 9 bases agree with TRBD2. Trimming removed 1 base from V and 2 bases from J; junction bases left unmatched: 7. Per the germline V gene, CDR1 is DFQATT and CDR2 is SNEGSKA (reference sequence). The CDR3 extends over 16 amino acids. CDR3 protein: CSARGPQRGATDTQYF. The DNA for the CDR3 is TGCAGTGCTAGAGGCCCCCAGCGGGGGGCCACAGATACGCAGTATTTT.

V and J are TRBV19 and TRBJ2-7; TRBD1 matches 7 bases. V lost 4 bases and J lost 3; bases outside the gene matches: 9. The CDR3 contains 15 residues. Germline V gives CDR1 LNHDA, CDR2 SQIVND (reference sequence). The CDR3 DNA sequence: TGTGCCAGTAGTAGGACCCGACAGGGTGACTACGAGCAGTACTTC. Residues: CASSRTRQGDYEQYF.

A remark on this clonotype: A much more abundant neighbour one base away suggests this may be a read error. The CDR3 sequence is CASSNPPYERYF. In DNA, the CDR3 is TGCGCCAGCAGCAACCCCCCCTACGAGCGGTACTTC. The chain recombines TRBV5-1 with TRBJ2-7; no firm D call. The CDR3 runs to 12 residues. Germline CDR1 reads SGHRS; CDR2 reads YFSETQ.

This clonotype has at least ten counts. The chain joins TRBV7-2 to TRBJ2-7, with 11 nucleotides matching TRBD1. The CDR3 sequence is 15 residues long. The junction had 7 bases not matched to a gene; V was cut back by 4 bases and J by 5 bases. The germline gives CDR1 SGHTA, CDR2 FQGNSA. CDR3: CASSSMDRGPDEQYF. Here the CDR3 DNA reads TGTGCCAGCAGCTCAATGGACAGGGGGCCTGACGAGCAGTACTTC.

V and J are TRBV6-2 or TRBV6-3 and TRBJ1-1; no clear D gene. The V and J ends lost 4 bases and 2 bases respectively, with 11 bases between them. This CDR3 is built from 14 residues. Germline CDR1 and CDR2: MNHEY and SVGEGT. CDR3 in amino acids: CASSFSGFNTEAFF. The CDR3 DNA reads TGTGCCAGCAGTTTTTCGGGGTTCAACACTGAAGCTTTCTTT.

There are a few counts of this clonotype. The rearrangement uses TRBV5-1 and TRBJ2-7, with unresolved D. The germline gives CDR1 SGHRS, CDR2 YFSETQ. The CDR3 has 15 amino acids. V was shortened by 0 bases and J by 5 bases, with 15 bases between the two germline ends. The DNA for the CDR3 is TGCGCCAGCAGCTTGGCCGGTAGGGCGATTGACGAGCAGTACTTC. Translated: CASSLAGRAIDEQYF.

This clonotype was detected many times. The chain links TRBV12-3 or TRBV12-4 to TRBJ2-4; TRBD1 might be the D (8 bases). The CDR3 is 15 residues long. V lost 5 bases and J 13 bases, leaving 24 bases between the germline ends. CDR3 coding DNA: TGTGCCAGCAGTCCTTCAGGGGGCGGGGGTGGAGGCCAGTACTTC. This encodes CASSPSGGGGGGQYF.

With respect to this clonotype: This sequence may be a read error, since a much larger clone differs from it by one base. A read error is likely, as this CDR3 ends without the conserved phenylalanine or tryptophan. The chain combines TRBV4-3 with TRBJ1-5, with 8 bases identical to TRBD1. CDR1 LGHNA and CDR2 YSLEER come from the germline V gene. The CDR3 has 19 residues. The V gene end was trimmed by 2 bases and the J gene end by 0 bases; junction bases not matched to a gene: 12. The CDR3 DNA sequence: TGCGCCAGCAGCCAAAAGCACCGGGACAGGTTTAGTAGCAATCAGCCCCAGCATCTT. It codes for CASSQKHRDRFSSNQPQHL.

The J gene is TRBJ2-7, the V gene TRBV7-9, with 7 bases fitting TRBD2. Per the germline V gene, CDR1 is SEHNR and CDR2 is FQNEAQ (reference sequence). With 3 bases clipped from V and 5 bases from J, the junction kept 7 bases outside the gene matches. The CDR3 loop spans 14 amino acids. The CDR3 region is CASSFMLAGDEQYF. Here the CDR3 DNA reads TGTGCCAGCAGCTTTATGCTCGCGGGAGACGAGCAGTACTTC.

This clonotype showed up just a few times. The chain has TRBV6-6 and TRBJ2-7; 9 bases match TRBD1. The CDR3 consists of 16 residues. Per germline, CDR1 MNHNY and CDR2 SVGAGI (reference sequence). V lost 0 bases and J lost 5; bases outside the gene matches: 8. Here the CDR3 DNA reads TGTGCCAGCAGTTACTCGCAAGGACAGGGGTACCACGAGCAGTACTTC. It specifies CASSYSQGQGYHEQYF.